Below are 3 T cell receptor beta chains sequenced from a single sample in a study of neurological immune-mediated disorders. TCRdb recomputed calls from the 5' RACE reads with MiXCR, one row per CDR3 protein. The repertoire holds about 66,000 distinct CDR3 sequences, with about 4.2% as singletons. Material for sequencing was PBMCs. Every receptor here comes from a man younger than 40 with multiple sclerosis.

This clonotype showed up many times. The chain combines TRBV6-5 with TRBJ2-2; D may be TRBD2 (7 bases). The CDR3 covers 14 residues. V was clipped by 5 bases and J by 3 bases, with 10 bases between them. Germline loops: CDR1 MNHEY, CDR2 SVGAGI. CDR3 protein: CASSPGGHTGELFF. CDR3 sequence (DNA): TGTGCCAGCAGTCCGGGGGGCCACACCGGGGAGCTGTTTTTT.

The table lists this clonotype with many counts. The chain couples TRBV6-4 to TRBJ2-3; D is possibly TRBD1 or TRBD2 (6 bases each). The CDR3 spans 15 residues. The V gene lost 8 bases and the J gene lost 1 base, with 16 bases spanning the gap. The germline CDR1 and CDR2 sequences are MRHNA and SNTAGT. The CDR3 DNA reads TGTGCCAGCTCCGAACAGGGACTCGGCACAGATACGCAGTATTTT. Translation gives CASSEQGLGTDTQYF.

This clonotype was found many times. This chain connects TRBV7-2 to TRBJ2-1; perhaps TRBD2 as D (6 bases). V was pared by 4 bases and J by 14 bases, with 18 bases between. CDR3 length: 13 residues. Germline-derived CDR1 and CDR2 are SGHTA and FQGNSA. The DNA of the CDR3 is TGTGCCAGCAGCTCTCTCGCCCGGACTACCGAGTTCTTC. It translates to CASSSLARTTEFF.